Reported below is one T cell receptor beta chain. Germline assignment: CDR1 MGHRA and CDR2 YSYEKL. This CDR3 has 17 amino acids. Trimming left V 2 bases short and J 0 bases short, with 11 bases between. This record belongs to a study of T cell responses to AZD1222 COVID-19 vaccine. Profiling relied on immunoSEQ multiplex PCR, and the TCRdb table lists in-frame clones only, not all of them. The data contain more than 95,000 clones, roughly 84% of them singletons. The rearrangement joins TRBV4-1 to TRBJ2-6; the D is unclear. Sample: peripheral blood, taken 28 days after the second AZD1222 dose. The TCR was taken from an adult who received the AZD1222 COVID-19 vaccine. The CDR3 region has the DNA TGCGCCAGCAGCCAAACCCCGTCCCCCTCTGGGGCCAACGTCCTGACTTTC. Amino acids: CASSQTPSPSGANVLTF.